The entry that follows covers one T cell receptor beta chain sequence. Its antigen is not identified. The data derive from a study of CD8 T cells in ankylosing spondylitis. One entry per CDR3 protein, called by TCRdb with MiXCR from the 5' RACE reads. The data hold some 240,000 distinct CDR3 sequences, with about 7% observed a single time. This CDR3 has 15 residues. CDR1 MRHNA and CDR2 SNTAGT come from the germline V gene. V was shortened by 6 bases and J by 7 bases, with 22 bases between the two germline ends. Overall study findings and caveats: A TCR beta motif made of fewer than 10 highly homologous variants seemed typical of ankylosing spondylitis blood.

The TCR sequence derives from a male donor with ankylosing spondylitis. The chain is built from TRBV6-4 and TRBJ2-7; the D gene could be TRBD1 or TRBD2 (6 bases each). Sequencing input: blood, either unsorted or a sorted T cell fraction (not recorded which). In DNA, the CDR3 is TGTGCCAGCAGGCCGGCTACAGGGATCGGGGGAGAGCAGTACTTC. This sequence encodes CASRPATGIGGEQYF.